This record looks at one TCR beta chain sequence and its context. Source study methods: Amplifying reference gene primers gave estimates of nucleated cell counts. Some clones are missing from TCRdb's copy, which holds only in-frame ones; the method was immunoSEQ multiplex PCR. V and J calls plus clone size are reproduced from that table; the DNA served to infer D and trimming. The sample includes roughly 340,000 clones, approximately 89% of them seen just once. This entry is derived from a study of blood T cell repertoires in COVID-19. Study information: T cells, B-cell-depleted T cells, or PBMCs provided the cDNA or gDNA that served as material.

The CDR3 runs 13 residues. After removal of 2 bases from V and 7 bases from J, the junction contained 4 bases not matched to a gene. The sequence came from a woman in her late teens or twenties who had recovered from COVID-19. Sequenced: peripheral blood. The chain combines TRBV12-3 or TRBV12-4 with TRBJ1-2; 7 bases fit TRBD1. The CDR3 nucleotides are TGTGCCAGCAGTTTACGGCCAGGGGGTGGCTACACCTTC. Its protein is CASSLRPGGGYTF.